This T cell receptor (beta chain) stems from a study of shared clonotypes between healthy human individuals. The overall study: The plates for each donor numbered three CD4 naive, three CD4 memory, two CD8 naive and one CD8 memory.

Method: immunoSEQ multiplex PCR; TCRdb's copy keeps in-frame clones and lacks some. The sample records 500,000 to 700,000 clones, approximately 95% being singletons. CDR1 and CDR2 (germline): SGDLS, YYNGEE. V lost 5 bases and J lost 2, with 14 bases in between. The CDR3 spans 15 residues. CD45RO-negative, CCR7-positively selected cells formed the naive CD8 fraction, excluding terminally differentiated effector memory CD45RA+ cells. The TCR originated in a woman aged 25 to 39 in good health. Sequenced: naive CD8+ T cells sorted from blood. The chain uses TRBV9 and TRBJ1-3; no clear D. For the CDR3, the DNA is TGTGCCAGCAGTCCCGAGTGGGAGGCTGGAAACACCATATATTTT. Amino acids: CASSPEWEAGNTIYF.